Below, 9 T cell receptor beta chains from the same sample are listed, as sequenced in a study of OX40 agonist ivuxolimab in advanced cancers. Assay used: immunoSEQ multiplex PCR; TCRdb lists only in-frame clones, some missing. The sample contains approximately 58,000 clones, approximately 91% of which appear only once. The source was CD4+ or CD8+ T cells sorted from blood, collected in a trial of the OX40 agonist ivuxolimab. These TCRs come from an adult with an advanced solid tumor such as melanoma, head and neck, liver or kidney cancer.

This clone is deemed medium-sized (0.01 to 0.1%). CDR3 nucleotides: TGTGCCAGCAGTATCGTCTCTGGAAACACCATATATTTT. It yields the protein CASSIVSGNTIYF. The genes are TRBV28 and TRBJ1-3; D gene uncertain. Germline V CDR1 and CDR2: MDHEN, SYDVKM. Trimming removed 5 bases from V and 0 bases from J, with 5 bases in between. The CDR3 covers 13 residues.

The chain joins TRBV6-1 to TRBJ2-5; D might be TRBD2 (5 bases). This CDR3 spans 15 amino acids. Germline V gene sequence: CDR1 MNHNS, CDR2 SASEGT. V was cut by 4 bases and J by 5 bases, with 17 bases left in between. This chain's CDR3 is CASSGGILRTETQYF. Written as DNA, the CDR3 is TGTGCCAGCAGTGGAGGGATCCTCAGAACCGAGACCCAGTACTTC.

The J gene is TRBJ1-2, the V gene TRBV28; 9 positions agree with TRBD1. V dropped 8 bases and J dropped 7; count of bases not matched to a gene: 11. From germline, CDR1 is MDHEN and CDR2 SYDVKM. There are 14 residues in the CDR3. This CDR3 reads CASGGTGFFSGYTF. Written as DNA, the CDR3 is TGTGCCAGCGGGGGGACAGGGTTCTTTTCTGGCTACACCTTC.

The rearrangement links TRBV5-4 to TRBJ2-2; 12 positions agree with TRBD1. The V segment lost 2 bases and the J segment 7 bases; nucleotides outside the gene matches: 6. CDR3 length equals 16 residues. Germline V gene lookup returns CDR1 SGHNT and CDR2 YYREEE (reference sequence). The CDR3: CASSFPGQGASGELFF. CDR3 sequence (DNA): TGTGCCAGCAGCTTTCCGGGACAGGGGGCAAGCGGGGAGCTGTTTTTT.

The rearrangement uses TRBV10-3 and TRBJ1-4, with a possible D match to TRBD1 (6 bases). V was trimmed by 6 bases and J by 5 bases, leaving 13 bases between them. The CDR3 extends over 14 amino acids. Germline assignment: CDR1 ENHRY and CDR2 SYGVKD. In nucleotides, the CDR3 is TGTGCCATCAGAAATCAGGGGAACAATGAAAAACTGTTTTTT. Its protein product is CAIRNQGNNEKLFF.

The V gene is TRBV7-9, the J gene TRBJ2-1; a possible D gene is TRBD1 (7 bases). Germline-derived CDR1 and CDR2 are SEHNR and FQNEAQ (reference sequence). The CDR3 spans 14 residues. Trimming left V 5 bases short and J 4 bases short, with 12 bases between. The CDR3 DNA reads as TGTGCCAGCAGCATTCAGGGGGGTTACAATGAGCAGTTCTTC. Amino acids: CASSIQGGYNEQFF.

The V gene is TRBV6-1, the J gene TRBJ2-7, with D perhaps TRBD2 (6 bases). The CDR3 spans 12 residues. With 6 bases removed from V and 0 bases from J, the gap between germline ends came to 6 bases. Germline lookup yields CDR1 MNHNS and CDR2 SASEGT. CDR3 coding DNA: TGTGCCAGCAGGGGGGGCTCCTACGAGCAGTACTTC. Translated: CASRGGSYEQYF.

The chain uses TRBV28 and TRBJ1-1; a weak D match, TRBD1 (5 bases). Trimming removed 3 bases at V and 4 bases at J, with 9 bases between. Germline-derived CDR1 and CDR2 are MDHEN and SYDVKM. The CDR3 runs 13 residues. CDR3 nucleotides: TGTGCCAGCAGTTTCGGGGGGGGCACTGAAGCTTTCTTT. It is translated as CASSFGGGTEAFF.

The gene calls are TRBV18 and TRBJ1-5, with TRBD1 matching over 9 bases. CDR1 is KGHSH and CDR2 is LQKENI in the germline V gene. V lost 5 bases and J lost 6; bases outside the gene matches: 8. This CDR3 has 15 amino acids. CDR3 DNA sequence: TGTGCCAGCTCAGCCGGGACAGGGCAATTTCAGCCCCAGCATTTT. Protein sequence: CASSAGTGQFQPQHF.